This section outlines one T cell receptor (beta chain) sequence together with its context. The antigen is unknown. The data stem from a study of shared clonotypes between healthy human individuals. The overall study: Donors, aged 18 to 49, were a couple of women and three men. A donor's plate count was three for CD4 naive and three for CD4 memory; CD8 naive had two and CD8 memory one. Overall study findings and caveats: Across subsets, estimated richness was generally greater for naive than for memory populations.

Sequencing was performed with immunoSEQ multiplex PCR; in TCRdb, only in-frame clones are kept and a portion is missing. The sample has around 1,900,000 clones; over 85% are singletons. Only CD45RO-negative cells positively selected for CCR7 counted as naive CD8 cells, so terminally differentiated effector memory CD45RA+ cells were excluded. The CDR3 sequence is 14 residues long. The germline gives CDR1 SEHNR, CDR2 FQNEAQ (reference sequence). After removal of 5 bases from V and 5 bases from J, the junction contained 5 bases not matched to a gene. The chain has TRBV7-9 and TRBJ2-5, with 10 bases aligning to TRBD2. This TCR came from a man aged 18-30 years in good health. Some clones in this sample may be carry-over from other donors' samples. The sequenced material came from naive CD8+ T cells from PBMCs. CDR3 in amino acids: CASSPTSGKETQYF. Written as DNA, the CDR3 is TGTGCCAGCAGCCCCACTAGCGGGAAGGAGACCCAGTACTTC.